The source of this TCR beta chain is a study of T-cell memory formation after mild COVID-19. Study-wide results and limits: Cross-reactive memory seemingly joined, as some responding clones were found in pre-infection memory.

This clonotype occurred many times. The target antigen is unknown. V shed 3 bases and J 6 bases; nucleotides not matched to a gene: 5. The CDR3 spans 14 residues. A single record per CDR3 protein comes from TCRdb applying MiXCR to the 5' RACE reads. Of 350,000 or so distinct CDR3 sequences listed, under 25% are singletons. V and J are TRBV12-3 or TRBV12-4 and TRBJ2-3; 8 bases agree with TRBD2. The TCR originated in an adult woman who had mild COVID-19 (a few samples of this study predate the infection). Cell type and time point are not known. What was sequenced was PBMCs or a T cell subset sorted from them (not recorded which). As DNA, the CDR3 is TGTGCCAGCAGTTTGGGACTAGATAGGGATACGCAGTATTTT. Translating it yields CASSLGLDRDTQYF.